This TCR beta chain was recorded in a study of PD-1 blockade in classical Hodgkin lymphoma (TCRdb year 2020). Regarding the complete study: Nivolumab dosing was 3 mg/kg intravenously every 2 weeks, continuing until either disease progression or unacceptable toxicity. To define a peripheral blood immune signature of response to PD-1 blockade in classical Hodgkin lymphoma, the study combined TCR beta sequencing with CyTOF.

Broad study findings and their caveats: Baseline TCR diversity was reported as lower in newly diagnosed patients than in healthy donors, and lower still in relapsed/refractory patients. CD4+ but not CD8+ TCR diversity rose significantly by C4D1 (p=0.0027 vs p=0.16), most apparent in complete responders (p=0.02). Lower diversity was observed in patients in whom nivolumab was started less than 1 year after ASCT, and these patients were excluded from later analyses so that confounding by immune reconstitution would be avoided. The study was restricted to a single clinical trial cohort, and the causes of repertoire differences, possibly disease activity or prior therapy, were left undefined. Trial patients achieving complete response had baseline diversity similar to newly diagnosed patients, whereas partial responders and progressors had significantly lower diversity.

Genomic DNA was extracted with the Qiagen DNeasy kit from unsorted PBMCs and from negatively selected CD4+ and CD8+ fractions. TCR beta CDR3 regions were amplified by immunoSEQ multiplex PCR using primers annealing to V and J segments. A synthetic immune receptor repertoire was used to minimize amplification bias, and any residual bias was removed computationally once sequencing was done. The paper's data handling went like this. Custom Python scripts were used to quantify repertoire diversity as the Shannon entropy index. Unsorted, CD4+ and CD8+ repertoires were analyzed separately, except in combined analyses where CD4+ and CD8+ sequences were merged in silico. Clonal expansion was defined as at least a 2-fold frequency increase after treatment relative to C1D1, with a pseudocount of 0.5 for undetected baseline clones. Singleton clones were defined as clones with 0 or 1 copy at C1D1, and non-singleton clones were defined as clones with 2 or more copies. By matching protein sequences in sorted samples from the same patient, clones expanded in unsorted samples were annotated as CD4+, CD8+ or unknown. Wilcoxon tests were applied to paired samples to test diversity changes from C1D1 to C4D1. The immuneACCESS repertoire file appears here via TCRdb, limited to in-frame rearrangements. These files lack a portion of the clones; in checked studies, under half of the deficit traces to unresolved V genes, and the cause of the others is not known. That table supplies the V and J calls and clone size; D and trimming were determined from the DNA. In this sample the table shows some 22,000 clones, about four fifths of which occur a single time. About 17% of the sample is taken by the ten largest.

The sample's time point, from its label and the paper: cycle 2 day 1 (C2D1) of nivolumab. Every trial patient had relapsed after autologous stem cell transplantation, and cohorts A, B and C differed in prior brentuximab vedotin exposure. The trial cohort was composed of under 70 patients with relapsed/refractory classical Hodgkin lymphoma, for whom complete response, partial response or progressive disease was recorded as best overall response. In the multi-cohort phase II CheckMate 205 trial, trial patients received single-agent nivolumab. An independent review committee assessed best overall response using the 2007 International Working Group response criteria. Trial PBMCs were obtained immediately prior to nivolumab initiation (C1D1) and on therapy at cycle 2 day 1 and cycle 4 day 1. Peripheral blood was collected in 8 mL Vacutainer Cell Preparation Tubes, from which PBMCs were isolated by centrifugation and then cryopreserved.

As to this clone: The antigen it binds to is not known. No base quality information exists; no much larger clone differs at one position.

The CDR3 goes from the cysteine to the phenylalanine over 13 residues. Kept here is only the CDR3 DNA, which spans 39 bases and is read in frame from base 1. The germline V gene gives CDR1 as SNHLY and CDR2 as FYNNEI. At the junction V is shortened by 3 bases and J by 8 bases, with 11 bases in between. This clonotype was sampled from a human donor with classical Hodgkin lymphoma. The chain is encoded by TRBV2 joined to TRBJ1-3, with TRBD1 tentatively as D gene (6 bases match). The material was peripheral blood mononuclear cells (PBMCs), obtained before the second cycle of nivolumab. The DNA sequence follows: TGTGCCAGCAGTGAGGCAGGGACATACACCATATATTTT. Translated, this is CASSEAGTYTIYF.